This T cell receptor beta chain was sequenced for a study of blood T cell repertoires in COVID-19. Study details: Acute and convalescent COVID-19 specimens originated in the United States, Italy and Spain. Sources were T cells, B-cell-depleted T cells, or PBMCs; the material itself was cDNA or gDNA.

This CDR3 is 17 amino acids long. The trim removed 2 bases at V and 6 bases at J, leaving 14 bases unmatched. Germline assignment: CDR1 MNHEY and CDR2 SMNVEV (reference sequence). The authors' processing: Nucleated cell number was recorded as an estimate derived from reference gene primer amplification. Generated by immunoSEQ multiplex PCR, the TCRdb table keeps only in-frame clones and is missing some. Clone size and the V and J calls come from that table; the DNA yielded D and trimming. The repertoire holds 150,000 to 200,000 clones, with 80% to 90% as singletons. This TCR came from a human donor with active or convalescent COVID-19. The donor label of this sample is uncertain. The chain combines TRBV27 with TRBJ2-3; the match to TRBD2 covers 7 bases. The sequencing input was peripheral blood. CDR3 sequence (DNA): TGTGCCAGCAGTTTACTGGGAGGGATCTATGGGGGGGATACGCAGTATTTT. Protein: CASSLLGGIYGGDTQYF.